This T cell receptor (beta chain) was captured by sequencing in a study of control samples from healthy donors and cancer patients. The CDR3 runs to 14 residues. Trimming left V 0 bases short and J 1 base short, with 6 bases between. Germline CDR1 is KGHSY and CDR2 is FQNENV. Data came from immunoSEQ multiplex PCR; TCRdb stores just in-frame clones and leaves some out. The data contain about 170,000 clones, about 93% of them singletons. The TCR originated in a woman in her sixties in good health. The V gene is TRBV16, the J gene TRBJ1-1; D ambiguous. The sequencing input was blood. The CDR3, as DNA: TGTGCCAGCAGCCAATCTGCGACGAACACTGAAGCTTTCTTT. Translated: CASSQSATNTEAFF.